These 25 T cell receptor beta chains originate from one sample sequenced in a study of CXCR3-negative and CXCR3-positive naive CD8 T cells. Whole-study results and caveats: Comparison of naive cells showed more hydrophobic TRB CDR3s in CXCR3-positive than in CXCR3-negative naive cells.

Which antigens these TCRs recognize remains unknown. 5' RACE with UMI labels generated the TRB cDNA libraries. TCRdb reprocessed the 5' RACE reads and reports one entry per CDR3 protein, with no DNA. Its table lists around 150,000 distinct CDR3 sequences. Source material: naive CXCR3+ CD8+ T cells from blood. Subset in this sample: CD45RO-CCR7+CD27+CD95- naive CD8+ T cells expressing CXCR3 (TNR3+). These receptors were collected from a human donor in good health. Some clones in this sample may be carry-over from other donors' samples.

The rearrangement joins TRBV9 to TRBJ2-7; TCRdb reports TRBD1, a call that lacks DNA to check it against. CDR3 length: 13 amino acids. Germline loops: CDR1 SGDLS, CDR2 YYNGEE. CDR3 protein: CASSPLGEYEQYF.

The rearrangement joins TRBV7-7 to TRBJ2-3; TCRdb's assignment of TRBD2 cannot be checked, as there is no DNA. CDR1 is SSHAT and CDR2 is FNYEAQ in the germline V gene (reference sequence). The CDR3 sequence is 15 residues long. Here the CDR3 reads CASSLVAGSTDTQYF.

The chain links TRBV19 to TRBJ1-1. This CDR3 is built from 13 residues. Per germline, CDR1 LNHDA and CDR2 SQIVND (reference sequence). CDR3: CASSIDSYTEAFF.

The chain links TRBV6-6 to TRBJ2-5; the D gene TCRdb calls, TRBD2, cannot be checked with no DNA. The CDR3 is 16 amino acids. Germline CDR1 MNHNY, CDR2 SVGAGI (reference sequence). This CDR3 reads CASTPTSGRAKETQYF.

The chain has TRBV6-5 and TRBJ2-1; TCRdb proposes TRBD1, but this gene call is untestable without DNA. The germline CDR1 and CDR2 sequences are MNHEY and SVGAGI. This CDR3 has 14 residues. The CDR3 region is CASSYGGGMDEQYF.

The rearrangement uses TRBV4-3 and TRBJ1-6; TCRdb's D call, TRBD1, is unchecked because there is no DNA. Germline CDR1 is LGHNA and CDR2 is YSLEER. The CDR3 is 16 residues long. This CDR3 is CASSQDRWDADSPLHF.

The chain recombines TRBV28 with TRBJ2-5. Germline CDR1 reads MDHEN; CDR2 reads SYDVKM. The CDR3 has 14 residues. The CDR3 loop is CANSQVMGQETQYF.

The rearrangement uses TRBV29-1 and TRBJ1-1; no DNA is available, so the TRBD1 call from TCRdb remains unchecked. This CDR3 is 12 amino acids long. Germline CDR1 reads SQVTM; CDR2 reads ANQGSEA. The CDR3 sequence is CSALTGTTEAFF.

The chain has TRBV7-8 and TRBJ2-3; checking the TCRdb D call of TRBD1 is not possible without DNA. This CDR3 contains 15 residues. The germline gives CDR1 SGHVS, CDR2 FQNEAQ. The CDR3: CASSLVARDRGTQYF.

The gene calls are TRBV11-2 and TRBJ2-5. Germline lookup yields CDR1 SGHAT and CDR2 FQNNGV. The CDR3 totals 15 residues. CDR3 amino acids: CASSLEPGYQETQYF.

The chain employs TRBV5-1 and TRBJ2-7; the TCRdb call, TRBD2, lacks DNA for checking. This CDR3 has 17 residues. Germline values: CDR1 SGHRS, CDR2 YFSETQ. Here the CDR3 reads CASSLGLAGGYRDEQYF.

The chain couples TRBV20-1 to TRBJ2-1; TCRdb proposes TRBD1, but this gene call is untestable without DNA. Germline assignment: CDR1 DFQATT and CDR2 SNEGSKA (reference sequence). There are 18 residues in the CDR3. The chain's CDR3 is CSARGTLTGGVSYNEQFF.

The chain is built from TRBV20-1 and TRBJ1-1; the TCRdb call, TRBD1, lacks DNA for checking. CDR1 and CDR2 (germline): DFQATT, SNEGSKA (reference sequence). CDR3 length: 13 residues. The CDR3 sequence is CSAPIIGATEAFF.

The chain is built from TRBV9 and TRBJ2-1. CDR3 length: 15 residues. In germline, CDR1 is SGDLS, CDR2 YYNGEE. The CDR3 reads CASSVADGTYNEQFF. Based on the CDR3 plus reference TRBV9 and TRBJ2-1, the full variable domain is DSGVTQTPKHLITATGQRVTLRCSPRSGDLSVYWYQQSLDQGLQFLIQYYNGEERAKGNILERFSAQQFPDLHSELNLSSLELGDSALYFCASSVADGTYNEQFFGPGTRLTVL.

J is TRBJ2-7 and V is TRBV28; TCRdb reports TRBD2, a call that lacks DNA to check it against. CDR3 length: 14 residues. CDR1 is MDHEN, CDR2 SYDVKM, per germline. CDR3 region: CASSLRAGGYEQYF.

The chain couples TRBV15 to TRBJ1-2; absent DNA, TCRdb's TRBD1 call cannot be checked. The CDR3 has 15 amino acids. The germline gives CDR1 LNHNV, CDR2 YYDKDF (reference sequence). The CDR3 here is CATSRETGLIRGYTF.

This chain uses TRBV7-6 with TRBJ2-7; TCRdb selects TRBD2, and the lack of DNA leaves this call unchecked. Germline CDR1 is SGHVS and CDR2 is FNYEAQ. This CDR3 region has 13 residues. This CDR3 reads CASSGETPNEQYF.

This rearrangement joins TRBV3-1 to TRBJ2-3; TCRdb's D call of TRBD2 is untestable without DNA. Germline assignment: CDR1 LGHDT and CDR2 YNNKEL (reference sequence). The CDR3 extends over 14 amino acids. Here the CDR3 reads CASSLGLYTDTQYF.

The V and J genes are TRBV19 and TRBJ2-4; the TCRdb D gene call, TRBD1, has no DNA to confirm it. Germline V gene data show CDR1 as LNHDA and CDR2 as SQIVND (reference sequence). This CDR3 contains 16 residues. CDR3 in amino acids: CASSLRQGQAKNIQYF.

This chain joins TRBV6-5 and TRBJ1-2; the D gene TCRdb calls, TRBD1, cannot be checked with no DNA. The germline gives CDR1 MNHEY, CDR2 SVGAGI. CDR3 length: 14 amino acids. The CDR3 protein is CASSYSPQDYGYTF.

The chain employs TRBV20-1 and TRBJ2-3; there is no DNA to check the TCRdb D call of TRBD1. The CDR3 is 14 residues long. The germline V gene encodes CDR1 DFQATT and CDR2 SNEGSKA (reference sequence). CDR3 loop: CSAWDRGSWDTQYF.

The CDR3 protein is CASSELGLAGARSYNEQFF. The genes are TRBV10-1 and TRBJ2-1; the TCRdb call, TRBD2, lacks DNA for checking. Germline V lookup: CDR1 WNHNN, CDR2 SYGVQD (reference sequence). The CDR3 loop spans 19 amino acids.

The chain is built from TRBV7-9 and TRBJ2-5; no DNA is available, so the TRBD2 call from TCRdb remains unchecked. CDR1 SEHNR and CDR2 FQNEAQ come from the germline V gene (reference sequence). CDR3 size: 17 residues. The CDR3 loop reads CASSSRRAAPPHETQYF.

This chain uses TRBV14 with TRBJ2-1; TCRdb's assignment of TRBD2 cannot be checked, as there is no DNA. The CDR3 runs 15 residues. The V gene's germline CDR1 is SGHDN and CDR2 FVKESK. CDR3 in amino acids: CASSQRVLAYNEQFF.

The CDR3 region is CASSSTDYFTEAFF. The V and J genes are TRBV28 and TRBJ1-1. CDR1 and CDR2 (germline): MDHEN, SYDVKM. CDR3 length equals 14 residues.